This entry is about one T cell receptor beta chain. Its matching antigen is unknown. In germline, CDR1 is SNHLY, CDR2 FYNNEI. After removal of 2 bases from V and 3 bases from J, the junction contained 10 bases not matched to a gene. The CDR3 covers 17 residues. The sample originates from a study of T cell responses to AZD1222 COVID-19 vaccine. Study-level points and caveats: The study found Spike-specific TCR breadth and depth rose after two AZD1222 doses.

Sequencing used immunoSEQ multiplex PCR; TCRdb keeps in-frame clones, though not all of them. The sample consists of some 100,000 clones, 87% of them appearing once. The origin of this receptor is an adult who received the AZD1222 COVID-19 vaccine. The J gene is TRBJ1-5, the V gene TRBV2; 7 nucleotides align to TRBD1. The sequencing here drew on peripheral blood, taken 28 days after the second AZD1222 dose. CDR3 DNA sequence: TGTGCCAGCAGTGAACCGCACGGGACAGCATCCAATCAGCCCCAGCATTTT. Translating it yields CASSEPHGTASNQPQHF.